This T cell receptor (beta chain) was retrieved from a study of T-cell memory formation after mild COVID-19. This CDR3 is built from 16 residues. Trimming at V came to 2 bases and at J to 5 bases, leaving 6 bases not matched to a gene. Germline loops: CDR1 MNHNY, CDR2 SVGAGI (reference sequence). Comments on this clonotype: The antigen remains unidentified.

It was 5'RACE with constant-segment primers that produced the TCR alpha and TCR beta cDNA libraries, which carried sample barcodes and UMIs. From the 5' RACE reads, TCRdb called clonotypes with MiXCR, one entry per CDR3 protein. The sample lists about half a million distinct CDR3 sequences; approximately 18% were seen once. Study-wide results and caveats: Clones that contracted from day 15 to 85 had balanced CD4/CD8; later expanders were CD4+ biased.

The V and J genes are TRBV6-6 and TRBJ1-3, with 10 bases matching TRBD1. The clonotype was recovered from an adult woman who had mild COVID-19 (a few samples of this study predate the infection). Cell type and time point are not known. The specimen was PBMCs or a T cell subset sorted from them (not recorded which). The CDR3 DNA follows: TGTGCCAGCAGTTACGAGGGACAGGGGAGGAGAAACACCATATATTTT. It yields the protein CASSYEGQGRRNTIYF.